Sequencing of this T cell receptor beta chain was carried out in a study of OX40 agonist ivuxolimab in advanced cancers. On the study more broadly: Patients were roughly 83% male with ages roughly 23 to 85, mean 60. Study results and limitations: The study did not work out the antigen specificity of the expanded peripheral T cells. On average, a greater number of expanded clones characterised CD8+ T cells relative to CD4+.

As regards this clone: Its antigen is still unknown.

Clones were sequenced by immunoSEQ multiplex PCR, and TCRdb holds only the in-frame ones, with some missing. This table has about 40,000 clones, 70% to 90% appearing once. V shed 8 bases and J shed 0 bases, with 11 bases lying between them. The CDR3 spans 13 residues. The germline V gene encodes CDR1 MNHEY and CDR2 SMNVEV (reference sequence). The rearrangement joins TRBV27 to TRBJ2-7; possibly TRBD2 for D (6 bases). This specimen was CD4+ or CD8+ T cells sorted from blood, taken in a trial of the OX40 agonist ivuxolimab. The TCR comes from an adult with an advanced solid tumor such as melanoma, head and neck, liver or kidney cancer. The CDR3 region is CASGRTISYEQYF. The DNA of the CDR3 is TGTGCCAGCGGAAGGACTATCTCCTACGAGCAGTACTTC.